This entry features one T cell receptor (beta chain) sequence. The antigen remains unidentified. At one boundary the junction diverges from the germline segment, which might be a read error. Germline V gene lookup returns CDR1 SGHTA and CDR2 FQGNSA. This CDR3 is 13 amino acids long. The sample comes from a study of T and B cells in COVID-19 patients. TRB rearrangements were amplified by multiplex PCR with BIOMED2 TRB-A/B primers. TCRdb re-derived calls from the multiplex PCR reads in MiXCR, one entry per CDR3 protein. The sample shows some 970 distinct CDR3 sequences, roughly 18% of them seen only once. Findings and limits, study-wide: In COVID-19 patients, T cell receptor beta variable and joining gene use was reportedly strongly skewed. Active COVID-19 showed highly clonal TRB repertoires; recovery showed diversity and richness above healthy donors.

Each TRB amplification used roughly 230-550 ng of genomic DNA from blood. This sequence joins TRBV7-2 and TRBJ2-3; D uncertain. Specimen: blood. This TCR came from a human donor with active COVID-19. CDR3 nucleotide sequence: TGTGCTAGCAGCTTAGTGCTTACAGATACGCAGTATTTT. Its translation is CASSLVLTDTQYF.